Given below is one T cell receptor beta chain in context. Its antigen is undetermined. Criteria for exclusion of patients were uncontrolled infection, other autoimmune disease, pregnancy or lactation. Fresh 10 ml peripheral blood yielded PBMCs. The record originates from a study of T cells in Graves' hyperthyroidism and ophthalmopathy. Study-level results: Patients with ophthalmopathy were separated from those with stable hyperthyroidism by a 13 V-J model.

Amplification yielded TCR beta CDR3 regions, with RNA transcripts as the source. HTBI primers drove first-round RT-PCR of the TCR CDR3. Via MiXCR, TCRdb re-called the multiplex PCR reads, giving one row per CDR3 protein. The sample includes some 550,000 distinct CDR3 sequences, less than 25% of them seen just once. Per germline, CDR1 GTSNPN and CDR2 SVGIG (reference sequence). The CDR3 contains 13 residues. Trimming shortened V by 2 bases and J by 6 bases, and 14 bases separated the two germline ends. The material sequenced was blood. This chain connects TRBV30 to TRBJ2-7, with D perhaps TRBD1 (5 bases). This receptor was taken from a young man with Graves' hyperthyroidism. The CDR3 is CAWSYQGIGEQYF. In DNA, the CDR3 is TGTGCCTGGAGTTACCAGGGTATCGGCGAGCAGTACTTC.